This T cell receptor (beta chain) was retrieved from a study of beta chain features in type 1 diabetes. Once sorted, every population was more than 98% pure. Expressed TCRB transcripts were sequenced after all isolated RNA was converted to cDNA. Clones were read by immunoSEQ multiplex PCR, and TCRdb kept only the in-frame ones, dropping some. The sample comprises 810,000 or so clones, roughly a sixth of which are singletons, and 0.023% rests with the top ten. CDR3 size: 14 residues. The germline V and J ends were trimmed by 3 bases and 0 bases, with 9 bases remaining between them. CDR1 is LGHNA and CDR2 is YNFKEQ in the germline V gene. General study findings and limits: A moderate, significant TCRB CDR3 shortening appeared in type 1 diabetes across four CD4+ subsets. VDJ junctions sequenced from type 1 diabetes patients showed fewer insertions and more deletions. The study found that naive, central memory and Treg TCRB repertoires appeared more similar in patients than in healthy donors.

On this clone: The antigen is undetermined.

This receptor was obtained from a woman between 18 and 30 years old in good health. This sequence joins TRBV4-2 and TRBJ2-7; D might be TRBD1 or TRBD2, each matching 5 bases. Sequencing was performed on naive CD4+ T cells from blood. CDR3 residues: CASSHGDHSYEQYF. The DNA for the CDR3 is TGTGCCAGCAGCCACGGGGACCACTCCTACGAGCAGTACTTC.